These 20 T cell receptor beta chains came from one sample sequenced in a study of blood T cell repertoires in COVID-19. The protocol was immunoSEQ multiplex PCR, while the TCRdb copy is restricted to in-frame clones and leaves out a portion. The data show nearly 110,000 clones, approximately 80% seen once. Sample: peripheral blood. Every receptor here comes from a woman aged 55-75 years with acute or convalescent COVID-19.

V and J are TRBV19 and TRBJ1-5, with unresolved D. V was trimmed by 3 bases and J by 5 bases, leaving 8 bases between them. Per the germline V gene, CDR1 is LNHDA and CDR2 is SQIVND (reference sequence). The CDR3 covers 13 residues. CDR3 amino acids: CASSIGDYQPQHF. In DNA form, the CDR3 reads TGTGCCAGTAGTATCGGTGATTATCAGCCCCAGCATTTT.

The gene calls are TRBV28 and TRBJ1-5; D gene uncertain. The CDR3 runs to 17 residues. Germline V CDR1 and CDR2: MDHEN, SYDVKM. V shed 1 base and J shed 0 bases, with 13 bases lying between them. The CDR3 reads CASSLLLGTDSNQPQHF. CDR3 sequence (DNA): TGTGCCAGCAGTTTATTATTGGGTACAGATAGCAATCAGCCCCAGCATTTT.

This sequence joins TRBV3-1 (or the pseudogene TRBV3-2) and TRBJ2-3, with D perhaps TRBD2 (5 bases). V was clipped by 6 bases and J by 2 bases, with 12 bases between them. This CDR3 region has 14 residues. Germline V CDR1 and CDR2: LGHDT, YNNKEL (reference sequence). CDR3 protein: CASSKTIPTDTQYF. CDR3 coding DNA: TGTGCCAGCAGTAAGACTATACCCACAGATACGCAGTATTTT.

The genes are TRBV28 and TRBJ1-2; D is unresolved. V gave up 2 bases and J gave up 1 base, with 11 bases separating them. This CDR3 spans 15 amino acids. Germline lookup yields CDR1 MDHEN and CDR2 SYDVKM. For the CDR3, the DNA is TGTGCCAGCAGTTTAATGGCAGATTATAACTATGGCTACACCTTC. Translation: CASSLMADYNYGYTF.

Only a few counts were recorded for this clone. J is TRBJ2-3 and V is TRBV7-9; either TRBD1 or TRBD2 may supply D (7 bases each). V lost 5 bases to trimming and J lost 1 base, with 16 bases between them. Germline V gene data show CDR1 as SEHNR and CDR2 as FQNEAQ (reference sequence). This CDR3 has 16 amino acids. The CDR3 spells CASSRGLAEGTDTQYF. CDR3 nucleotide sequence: TGTGCCAGCAGCAGGGGGCTAGCGGAGGGCACAGATACGCAGTATTTT.

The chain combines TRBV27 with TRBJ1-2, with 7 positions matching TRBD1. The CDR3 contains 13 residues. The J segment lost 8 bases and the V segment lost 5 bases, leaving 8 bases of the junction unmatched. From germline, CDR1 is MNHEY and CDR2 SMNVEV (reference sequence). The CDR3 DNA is TGTGCCAGCAGTCCTAGGGGGCCCCAAGGCTACACCTTC. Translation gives CASSPRGPQGYTF.

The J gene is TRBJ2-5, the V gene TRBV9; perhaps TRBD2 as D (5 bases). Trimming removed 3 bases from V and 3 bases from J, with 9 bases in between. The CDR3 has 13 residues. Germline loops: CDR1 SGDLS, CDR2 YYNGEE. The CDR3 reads CASSAGIKETQYF. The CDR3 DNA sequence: TGTGCCAGCAGCGCGGGGATAAAAGAGACCCAGTACTTC.

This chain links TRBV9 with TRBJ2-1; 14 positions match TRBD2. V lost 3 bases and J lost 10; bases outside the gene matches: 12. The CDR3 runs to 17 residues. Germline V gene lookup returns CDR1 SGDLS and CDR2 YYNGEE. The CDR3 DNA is TGTGCCAGCAGCGACCGACTAGCGGGAGGGCCGAGGGGAGAGCAGTTCTTC. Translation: CASSDRLAGGPRGEQFF.

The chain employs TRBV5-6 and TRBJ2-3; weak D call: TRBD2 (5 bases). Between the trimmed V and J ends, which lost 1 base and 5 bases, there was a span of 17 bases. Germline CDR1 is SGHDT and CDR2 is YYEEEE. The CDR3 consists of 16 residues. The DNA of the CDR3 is TGTGCCAGCAGCTTGTGGGGAGTATTTGGAATAGATACGCAGTATTTT. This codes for CASSLWGVFGIDTQYF.

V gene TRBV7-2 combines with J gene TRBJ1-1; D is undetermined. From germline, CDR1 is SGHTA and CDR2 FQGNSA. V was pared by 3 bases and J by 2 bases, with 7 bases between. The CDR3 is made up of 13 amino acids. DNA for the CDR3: TGTGCCAGCAGCTTTGGAGATAACACTGAAGCTTTCTTT. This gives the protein CASSFGDNTEAFF.

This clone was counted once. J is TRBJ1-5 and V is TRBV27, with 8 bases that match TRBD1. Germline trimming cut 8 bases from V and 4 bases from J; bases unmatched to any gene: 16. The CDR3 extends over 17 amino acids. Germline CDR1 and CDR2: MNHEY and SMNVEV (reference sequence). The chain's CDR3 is CASSSGRAGGTNQPQHF. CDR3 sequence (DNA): TGTGCCAGCTCCTCGGGGAGAGCAGGGGGCACGAATCAGCCCCAGCATTTT.

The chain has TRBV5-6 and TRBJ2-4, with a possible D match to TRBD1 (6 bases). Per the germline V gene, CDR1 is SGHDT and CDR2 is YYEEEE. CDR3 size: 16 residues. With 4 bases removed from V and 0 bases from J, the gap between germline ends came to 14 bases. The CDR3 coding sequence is TGTGCCAGCAGCCCAAGGGGACAATTAGCCAAAAACATTCAGTACTTC. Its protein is CASSPRGQLAKNIQYF.

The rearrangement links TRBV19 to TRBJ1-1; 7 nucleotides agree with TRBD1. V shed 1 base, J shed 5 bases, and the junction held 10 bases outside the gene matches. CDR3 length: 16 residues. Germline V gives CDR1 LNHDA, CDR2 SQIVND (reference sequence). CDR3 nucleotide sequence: TGTGCCAGTAGTATAGCGCCCCGGCTCAGGGGGACTGAAGCTTTCTTT. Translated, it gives CASSIAPRLRGTEAFF. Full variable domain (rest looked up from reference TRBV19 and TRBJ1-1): DGGITQSPKYLFRKEGQNVTLSCEQNLNHDAMYWYRQDPGQGLRLIYYSQIVNDFQKGDIAEGYSVSREKKESFPLTVTSAQKNPTAFYLCASSIAPRLRGTEAFFGQGTRLTVV.

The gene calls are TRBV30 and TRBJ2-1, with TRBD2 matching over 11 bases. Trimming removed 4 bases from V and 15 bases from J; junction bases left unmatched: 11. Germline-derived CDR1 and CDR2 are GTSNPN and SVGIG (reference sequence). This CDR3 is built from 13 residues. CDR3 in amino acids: CAWTNIAGGRRFF. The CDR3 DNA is TGTGCCTGGACTAACATAGCGGGAGGGCGGCGGTTCTTC.

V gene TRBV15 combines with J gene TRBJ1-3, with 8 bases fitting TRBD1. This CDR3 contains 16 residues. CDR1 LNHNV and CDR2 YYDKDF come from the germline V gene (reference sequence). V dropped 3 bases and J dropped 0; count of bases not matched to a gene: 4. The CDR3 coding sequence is TGTGCCACCAGCAGGGGGACAGGCCTCTCTGGAAACACCATATATTTT. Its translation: CATSRGTGLSGNTIYF.

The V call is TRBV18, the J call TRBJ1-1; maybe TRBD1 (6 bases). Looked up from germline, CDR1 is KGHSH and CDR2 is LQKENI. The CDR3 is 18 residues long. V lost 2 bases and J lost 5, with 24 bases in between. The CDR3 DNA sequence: TGTGCCAGCTCACCATTTGCGACAGGCGAGAAGGAAATAACTGAAGCTTTCTTT. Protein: CASSPFATGEKEITEAFF.

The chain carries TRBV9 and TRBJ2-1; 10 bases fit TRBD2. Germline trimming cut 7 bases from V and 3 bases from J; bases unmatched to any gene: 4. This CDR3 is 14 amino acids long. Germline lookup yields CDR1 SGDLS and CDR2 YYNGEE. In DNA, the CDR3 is TGTGCCAGCTCACTAGCGGGACTCTACAATGAGCAGTTCTTC. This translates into CASSLAGLYNEQFF.

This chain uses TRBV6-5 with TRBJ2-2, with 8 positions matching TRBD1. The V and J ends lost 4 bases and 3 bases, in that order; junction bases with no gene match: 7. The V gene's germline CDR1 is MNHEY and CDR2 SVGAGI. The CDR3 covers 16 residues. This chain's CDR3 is CASSSRSGGYTGELFF. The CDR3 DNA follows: TGTGCCAGCAGTTCCCGGTCAGGGGGCTACACCGGGGAGCTGTTTTTT.

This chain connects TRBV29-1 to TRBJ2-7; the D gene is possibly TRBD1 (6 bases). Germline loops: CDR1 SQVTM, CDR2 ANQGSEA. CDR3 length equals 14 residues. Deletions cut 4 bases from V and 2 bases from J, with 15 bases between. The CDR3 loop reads CSVVRQEVPYEQYF. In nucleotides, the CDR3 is TGCAGCGTTGTAAGACAGGAGGTTCCCTACGAGCAGTACTTC.

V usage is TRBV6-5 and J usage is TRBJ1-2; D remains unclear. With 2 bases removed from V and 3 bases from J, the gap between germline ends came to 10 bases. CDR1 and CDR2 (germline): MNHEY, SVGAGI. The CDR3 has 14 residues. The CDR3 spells CASSYRLEDYGYTF. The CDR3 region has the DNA TGTGCCAGCAGTTACCGCTTAGAGGACTATGGCTACACCTTC.